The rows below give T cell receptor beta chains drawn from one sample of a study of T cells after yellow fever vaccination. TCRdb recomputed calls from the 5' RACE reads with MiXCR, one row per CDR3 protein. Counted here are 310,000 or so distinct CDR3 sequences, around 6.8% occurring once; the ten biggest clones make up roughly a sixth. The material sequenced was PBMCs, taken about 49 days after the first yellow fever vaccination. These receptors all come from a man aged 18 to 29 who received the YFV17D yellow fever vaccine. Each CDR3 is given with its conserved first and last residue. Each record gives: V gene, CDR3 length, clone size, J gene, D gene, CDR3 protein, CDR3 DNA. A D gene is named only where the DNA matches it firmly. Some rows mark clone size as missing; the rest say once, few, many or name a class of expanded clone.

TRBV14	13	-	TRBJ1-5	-	CASSHGGYQPQHF	TGTGCCAGCAGCCACGGGGGGTATCAGCCCCAGCATTTT
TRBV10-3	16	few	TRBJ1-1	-	CAISESLIRSLSEAFF	TGTGCCATCAGTGAGTCCCTGATTCGGTCTCTGTCTGAAGCTTTCTTT
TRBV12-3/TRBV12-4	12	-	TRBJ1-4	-	CASSKSREKLFF	TGTGCCAGCAGTAAGAGTAGGGAAAAACTGTTTTTT
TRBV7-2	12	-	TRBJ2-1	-	CASSSATTPVFF	TGTGCCAGCAGCAGTGCGACAACCCCCGTATTCTTC
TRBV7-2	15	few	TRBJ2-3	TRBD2	CASSTGSGGTDTQYF	TGTGCCAGCAGCACCGGTAGCGGGGGAACAGATACGCAGTATTTT
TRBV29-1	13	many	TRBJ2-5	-	CSPVGGPGETQYF	TGCAGCCCTGTAGGGGGGCCCGGCGAGACCCAGTACTTC
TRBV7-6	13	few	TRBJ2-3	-	CASSAYLGDTQYF	TGTGCCAGCAGCGCCTACCTGGGGGATACGCAGTATTTT
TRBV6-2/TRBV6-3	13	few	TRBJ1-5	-	CASTQWGDQPQHF	TGTGCCAGCACCCAATGGGGGGATCAGCCCCAGCATTTT
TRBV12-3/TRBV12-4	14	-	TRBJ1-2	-	CASSLQQGGTGYTF	TGTGCCAGCAGTTTACAGCAGGGAGGTACCGGCTACACCTTC
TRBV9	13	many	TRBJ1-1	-	CASSEGDWTEAFF	TGTGCCAGCAGCGAGGGGGACTGGACTGAAGCTTTCTTT
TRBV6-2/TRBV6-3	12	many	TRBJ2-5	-	CASSPTEETQYF	TGTGCCAGCAGTCCAACGGAAGAGACCCAGTACTTC
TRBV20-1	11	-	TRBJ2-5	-	CSARVEETQYF	TGCAGTGCTAGGGTCGAAGAGACCCAGTACTTC
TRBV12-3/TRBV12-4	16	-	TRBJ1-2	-	CASSLGTEPHYYGCTF	TGTGCCAGCAGCCTCGGGACCGAGCCCCACTACTATGGCTGCACCTTC
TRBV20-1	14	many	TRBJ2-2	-	CSASWGADTGELFF	TGCAGTGCTAGCTGGGGGGCGGACACCGGGGAGCTGTTTTTT
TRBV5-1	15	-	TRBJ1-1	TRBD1	CASSSQGVGNTEAFF	TGCGCCAGCAGCTCACAGGGGGTCGGCAACACTGAAGCTTTCTTT
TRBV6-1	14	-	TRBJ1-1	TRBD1	CASRHTGEGTEAFF	TGTGCCAGCAGGCATACAGGGGAGGGGACTGAAGCTTTCTTT
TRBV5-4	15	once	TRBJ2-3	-	CASSLDRSGTDTLYF	TGTGCCAGCAGCCTCGACAGGTCGGGCACAGATACGCTGTATTTT
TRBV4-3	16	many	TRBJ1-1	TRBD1	CASSQDLRTGGTEAFF	TGCGCCAGCAGCCAAGATTTGCGGACAGGGGGCACTGAAGCTTTCTTT
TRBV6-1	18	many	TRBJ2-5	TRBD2	CASSGPGLAGGPQETQYF	TGTGCCAGCAGTGGCCCGGGACTAGCGGGGGGCCCACAAGAGACCCAGTACTTC
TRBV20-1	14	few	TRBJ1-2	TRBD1	CSAVTGGADVGYTF	TGCAGTGCTGTGACAGGGGGCGCGGATGTTGGCTACACCTTC
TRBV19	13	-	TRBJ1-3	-	CASSARSSDTIYF	TGTGCCAGTAGTGCGAGGTCGTCGGACACCATATATTTT
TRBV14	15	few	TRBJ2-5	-	CASSQVGMGLETQYF	TGTGCCAGCAGCCAAGTCGGGATGGGGTTGGAGACCCAGTACTTC
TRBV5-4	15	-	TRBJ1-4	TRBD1	CASSSVGTGLGKLFF	TGTGCCAGCAGCTCCGTCGGGACAGGGCTGGGAAAACTGTTTTTT
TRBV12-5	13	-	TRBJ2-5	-	CASGINRDHNLYF	TGTGCTAGTGGTATCAACCGGGACCACAATTTGTACTTC
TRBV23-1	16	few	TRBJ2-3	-	CASSQCPPGSTDTQYF	TGCGCCAGCAGTCAATGCCCTCCGGGGAGCACAGATACGCAGTATTTT
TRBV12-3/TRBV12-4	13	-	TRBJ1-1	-	CASTWTEHTEAFF	TGTGCCAGCACCTGGACAGAGCACACTGAAGCTTTCTTT
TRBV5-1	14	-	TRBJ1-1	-	CASSGRDGVTEAFF	TGCGCCAGCAGCGGGAGGGACGGAGTCACTGAAGCTTTCTTT
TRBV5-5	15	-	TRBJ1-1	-	CASSLEGEGRTEAFF	TGTGCCAGCAGCTTGGAAGGGGAAGGTAGGACTGAAGCTTTCTTT
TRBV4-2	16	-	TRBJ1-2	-	CASSQEVGWRGDGYTF	TGTGCCAGCAGCCAAGAGGTCGGGTGGAGGGGGGATGGCTACACCTTC
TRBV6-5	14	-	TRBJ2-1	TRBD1	CASSSLRGYNEQFF	TGTGCCAGCAGTTCTCTCAGGGGGTACAATGAGCAGTTCTTC
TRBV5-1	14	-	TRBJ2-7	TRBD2	CASSPSGDGYEQYF	TGCGCCAGCAGCCCTAGCGGGGACGGGTACGAGCAGTACTTC
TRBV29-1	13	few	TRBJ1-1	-	CSVVHRPTIEAFF	TGCAGCGTTGTGCACAGGCCAACGATTGAAGCTTTCTTT
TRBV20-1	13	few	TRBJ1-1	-	CSARPVGNTEAFF	TGCAGTGCTAGACCGGTTGGGAACACTGAAGCTTTCTTT
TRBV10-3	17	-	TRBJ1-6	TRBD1	CAISDSFSTGGSSPLHF	TGTGCCATCAGTGATTCTTTTTCGACAGGGGGAAGTTCACCCCTCCACTTT
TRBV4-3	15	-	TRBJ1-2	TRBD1	CASSQDSQGAFGYTF	TGCGCCAGCAGCCAAGATTCACAGGGGGCCTTTGGCTACACCTTC
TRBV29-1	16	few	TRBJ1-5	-	CSVSSGYRGSNQPQHF	TGCAGCGTTTCCTCCGGGTACAGAGGAAGCAATCAGCCCCAGCATTTT
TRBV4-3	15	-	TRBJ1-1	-	CASSQAEGWDTEAFF	TGCGCCAGCAGCCAAGCGGAGGGATGGGACACTGAAGCTTTCTTT
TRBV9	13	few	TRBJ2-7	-	CASSDRGTDEQYF	TGTGCCAGCAGCGATCGGGGGACGGACGAGCAGTACTTC